These 24 T cell receptor beta chains originate from one sample sequenced in a study of technical replicates of blood from a few donors. TCRdb's table, derived via immunoSEQ multiplex PCR, lists solely in-frame clones and lacks some. The repertoire has about 90,000 clones, 94% of them found once; the top ten carry about 0.27%. The source material was T cells isolated from PBMCs. These receptors all come from a human donor in good health.

The gene calls are TRBV18 and TRBJ2-7; D unclear. The V gene's germline CDR1 is KGHSH and CDR2 LQKENI. V lost 3 bases and J lost 10, with 13 bases in between. The CDR3 has 12 residues. DNA of the CDR3: TGTGCCAGCTCACCCGGTGCCCCTGAACAGTACTTC. Amino acids: CASSPGAPEQYF.

The chain combines TRBV28 with TRBJ2-7; no clear D. The germline CDR1 and CDR2 sequences are MDHEN and SYDVKM. The V and J ends lost 3 bases and 0 bases respectively, with 6 bases between them. This CDR3 has 13 amino acids. The CDR3, as DNA: TGTGCCAGCAGTTTCCTTTTCTCCTACGAGCAGTACTTC. This codes for CASSFLFSYEQYF.

The rearrangement joins TRBV5-1 to TRBJ2-2, with D possibly matching TRBD1 (5 bases). The CDR3 consists of 15 residues. V lost 4 bases to trimming and J lost 5 bases, with 15 bases between them. Germline V gene lookup returns CDR1 SGHRS and CDR2 YFSETQ. The CDR3 nucleotides read TGCGCCAGCAGCATACCCTCCCAGGGTACCGGGGAGCTGTTTTTT. Its protein product is CASSIPSQGTGELFF. The whole variable domain, remainder taken from reference TRBV5-1 and TRBJ2-2, is KAGVTQTPRYLIKTRGQQVTLSCSPISGHRSVSWYQQTPGQGLQFLFEYFSETQRNKGNFPGRFSGRQFSNSRSEMNVSTLELGDSALYLCASSIPSQGTGELFFGEGSRLTVL.

This chain links TRBV4-1 with TRBJ2-7; 8 positions match TRBD2. The germline V gene has CDR1 MGHRA and CDR2 YSYEKL. The ends lost 3 bases at V and 3 bases at J; junction bases unmatched: 7. This CDR3 has 15 amino acids. The CDR3 coding sequence is TGCGCCAGCAGCCACCTTCCGGGACTAGACTACGAGCAGTACTTC. This translates into CASSHLPGLDYEQYF.

The chain has TRBV28 and TRBJ1-5, with D unresolved. CDR1 and CDR2 from the germline V gene are MDHEN and SYDVKM. CDR3 length: 16 amino acids. Trimming took off 3 bases at V and 0 bases at J, with 12 bases between the two ends. Written as DNA, the CDR3 is TGTGCCAGCAGTTTCCGAGGGAGTTATAGCAATCAGCCCCAGCATTTT. Translated: CASSFRGSYSNQPQHF.

The J gene is TRBJ1-4, the V gene TRBV7-8, with 8 bases lining up with TRBD1. Per germline, CDR1 SGHVS and CDR2 FQNEAQ. V shed 5 bases, J shed 7 bases, and the junction held 15 bases outside the gene matches. This CDR3 region has 17 residues. CDR3 residues: CASSDELDRANSEKLFF. The CDR3 DNA is TGTGCCAGCAGCGATGAACTGGACAGGGCGAATTCTGAAAAACTGTTTTTT.

V gene TRBV19 combines with J gene TRBJ2-7; 7 nucleotides match TRBD2. Losses at the gene ends were 6 bases for V and 0 bases for J; bases not matched to a gene: 8. This CDR3 is 15 amino acids long. The germline gives CDR1 LNHDA, CDR2 SQIVND (reference sequence). The DNA for the CDR3 is TGTGCCAGTAGCAACTCTAGCGGTTACTCCTACGAGCAGTACTTC. This translates into CASSNSSGYSYEQYF.

The chain is built from TRBV9 and TRBJ1-1, with D perhaps matching TRBD1 (5 bases). Germline lookup yields CDR1 SGDLS and CDR2 YYNGEE. The V end was cut by 3 bases, the J end by 4 bases, with 19 bases between. This CDR3 comprises 16 residues. The CDR3 here is CASSAGTLFGGTEAFF. The CDR3 coding sequence is TGTGCCAGCAGCGCGGGGACTCTATTTGGGGGCACTGAAGCTTTCTTT.

The J gene is TRBJ2-5, the V gene TRBV4-2, with TRBD2 matching over 13 bases. Losses at the gene ends were 4 bases for V and 3 bases for J; bases not matched to a gene: 5. Germline V gene sequence: CDR1 LGHNA, CDR2 YNFKEQ. The length of the CDR3 is 16 residues. The CDR3 DNA reads TGTGCCAGCAGCCTTGCCGGGACTAGCGGGGAAGAGACCCAGTACTTC. The encoded protein is CASSLAGTSGEETQYF.

The chain links TRBV28 to TRBJ2-1, with 9 bases that match TRBD1. The CDR3 runs to 14 residues. V shed 7 bases and J 13 bases; nucleotides not matched to a gene: 14. Per germline, CDR1 MDHEN and CDR2 SYDVKM. The CDR3 DNA follows: TGTGCCAGCATACAGGGGGCCCCCGCCCGGGGACAGTTCTTC. Protein: CASIQGAPARGQFF. The full variable domain, in which reference TRBV28 and TRBJ2-1 provide the parts outside the CDR3, is DVKVTQSSRYLVKRTGEKVFLECVQDMDHENMFWYRQDPGLGLRLIYFSYDVKMKEKGDIPEGYSVSREKKERFSLILESASTNQTSMYLCASIQGAPARGQFFGPGTRLTVL.

This chain uses TRBV9 with TRBJ1-3; D is perhaps TRBD1 (5 bases). The CDR3 is 16 residues long. Germline V lookup: CDR1 SGDLS, CDR2 YYNGEE. V was shortened by 2 bases and J by 0 bases, with 12 bases between the two germline ends. CDR3 loop: CASSVGGWGSGNTIYF. As DNA, the CDR3 is TGTGCCAGCAGCGTCGGGGGTTGGGGCTCTGGAAACACCATATATTTT.

The rearrangement joins TRBV4-1 to TRBJ1-4; 9 bases fit TRBD1. The germline gives CDR1 MGHRA, CDR2 YSYEKL. This CDR3 has 16 amino acids. V lost 3 bases, J lost 8 bases, and 10 bases stayed unmatched. The CDR3 spells CASSQAAGTGLEKLFF. CDR3 DNA: TGCGCCAGCAGCCAGGCTGCCGGGACAGGGTTGGAAAAACTGTTTTTT.

The gene calls are TRBV7-9 and TRBJ2-5, with D possibly TRBD1 on 6 matching bases. The length of the CDR3 is 14 residues. V was cut by 5 bases and J by 2 bases, with 12 bases left in between. The germline V gene has CDR1 SEHNR and CDR2 FQNEAQ (reference sequence). This CDR3 is CASSRDTDQETQYF. The CDR3 nucleotides are TGTGCCAGCAGCCGGGACACTGATCAAGAGACCCAGTACTTC.

This chain uses TRBV5-4 with TRBJ1-2, with a possible D match to TRBD1 (6 bases). Germline CDR1 is SGHNT and CDR2 is YYREEE (reference sequence). The CDR3 has 16 amino acids. V was pared by 3 bases and J by 0 bases, with 15 bases between. This CDR3 is CASSSRDTEPNYGYTF. CDR3 DNA: TGTGCCAGCAGCTCCCGGGACACCGAGCCTAACTATGGCTACACCTTC.

This clone has a single count. The chain combines TRBV4-1 with TRBJ1-6, with D uncertain. With 4 bases removed from V and 7 bases from J, the gap between germline ends came to 14 bases. CDR3 length: 15 amino acids. Germline CDR1 and CDR2: MGHRA and YSYEKL. The DNA of the CDR3 is TGCGCCAGCAGCCTCCGGGAGAAACACAATTCACCCCTCCACTTT. Its protein is CASSLREKHNSPLHF.

The chain recombines TRBV7-7 with TRBJ2-1, with D perhaps TRBD2 (6 bases). V lost 0 bases to trimming and J lost 2 bases, with 8 bases between them. Germline CDR1 reads SSHAT; CDR2 reads FNYEAQ (reference sequence). The CDR3 loop spans 15 amino acids. DNA of the CDR3: TGTGCCAGCAGCTTAGCGGGAGGTACCTACAATGAGCAGTTCTTC. Amino acids: CASSLAGGTYNEQFF.

The CDR3 is CASSSYYGYTF. Written as DNA, the CDR3 is TGTGCCAGCAGTTCCTACTATGGCTACACCTTC. The rearrangement uses TRBV28 and TRBJ1-2, with D uncertain. Germline V lookup: CDR1 MDHEN, CDR2 SYDVKM. The V and J ends lost 4 bases and 3 bases respectively, with 3 bases between them. The CDR3 spans 11 residues.

The chain joins TRBV19 to TRBJ2-6; 8 bases are a match to TRBD2. The germline V gene encodes CDR1 LNHDA and CDR2 SQIVND (reference sequence). This CDR3 has 19 amino acids. J lost 1 base, V lost 3 bases, and 11 bases had no gene match. The CDR3: CASSISRTSIMSGANVLTF. Written as DNA, the CDR3 is TGTGCCAGTAGTATTAGCAGGACTAGCATAATGTCTGGGGCCAACGTCCTGACTTTC.

This sequence joins TRBV6-1 and TRBJ2-7; TRBD2 matches at 7 bases. V lost 2 bases, J lost 4 bases, and 8 bases stayed unmatched. This CDR3 has 15 residues. Germline CDR1 is MNHNS and CDR2 is SASEGT. The CDR3 reads CASSERLAAPYEQYF. The CDR3 DNA follows: TGTGCCAGCAGTGAAAGGCTAGCGGCCCCATACGAGCAGTACTTC.

The genes are TRBV11-3 and TRBJ2-5; the D gene is possibly TRBD2 (6 bases). This CDR3 is 14 amino acids long. Trimming pared 5 bases from V and 7 bases from J, leaving 17 bases between. Per germline, CDR1 SGHNT and CDR2 YENEEA. The CDR3 sequence is CASSRDSLVGTQYF. The CDR3 DNA reads TGTGCCAGCAGCCGGGACTCCCTCGTCGGGACCCAGTACTTC.

This sequence joins TRBV28 and TRBJ2-1; 7 positions match TRBD2. The CDR3 totals 15 residues. The J segment lost 0 bases and the V segment lost 7 bases, leaving 6 bases of the junction unmatched. The germline CDR1 and CDR2 sequences are MDHEN and SYDVKM. The CDR3 coding sequence is TGTGCCAGCACGGGACTAACCAGCTCCTACAATGAGCAGTTCTTC. This codes for CASTGLTSSYNEQFF.

V is TRBV28 and J is TRBJ2-1; perhaps TRBD1 as D (6 bases). The CDR3 covers 16 residues. The germline gives CDR1 MDHEN, CDR2 SYDVKM. V lost 5 bases, J lost 4 bases, and 18 bases lay in between. The CDR3 sequence: CASSLTVAGQYNEQFF. CDR3 coding DNA: TGTGCCAGCAGTCTTACGGTTGCAGGACAGTACAATGAGCAGTTCTTC.

The chain employs TRBV10-2 and TRBJ1-5; D is ambiguous. The CDR3 consists of 13 residues. CDR1 and CDR2 from the germline V gene are WSHSY and SAAADI. Trimming left V 2 bases short and J 4 bases short, with 6 bases between. The CDR3 DNA follows: TGCGCCAGCAGTGAGGTCGCGAATCAGCCCCAGCATTTT. Residues: CASSEVANQPQHF.

This sequence joins TRBV9 and TRBJ2-2; D might be TRBD2 (5 bases). Trimming cost V 4 bases and J 0 bases, with 7 bases left between them. The CDR3 covers 14 residues. From germline, CDR1 is SGDLS and CDR2 YYNGEE. The CDR3 DNA follows: TGTGCCAGCAGCACCGGGACGAACACCGGGGAGCTGTTTTTT. As protein: CASSTGTNTGELFF.